This passage covers 26 T cell receptor beta chains from one sample sequenced in a study of CD4 T cells in relation to SARS-CoV-2 and coronaviruses. The unexposed donors gave CD4+ T cells in 2011-2018, prior to COVID-19. Data came from immunoSEQ multiplex PCR; TCRdb stores just in-frame clones and leaves some out. This sample has about 59,000 clones, with 80% to 90% found just once. The sequencing sample was made of memory CD4+ T cells from PBMCs. The source of these receptors is a human donor in good health.

This clone was detected only a few times. The chain combines TRBV6-6 with TRBJ1-1, with 7 bases matching TRBD1. J gave up 3 bases and V 6 bases, and 13 bases lay outside the gene matches. This CDR3 has 16 amino acids. Per germline, CDR1 MNHNY and CDR2 SVGAGI (reference sequence). The DNA for the CDR3 is TGTGCCAGCAGAATCGACAGGGCCTCTAGGGACACTGAAGCTTTCTTT. Translated: CASRIDRASRDTEAFF.

The chain is built from TRBV7-8 and TRBJ1-5, with TRBD1 identical over 7 bases. Trimming took 3 bases from V and 5 from J; bases not matched to a gene: 10. Germline V gene lookup returns CDR1 SGHVS and CDR2 FQNEAQ. This CDR3 is 16 amino acids long. CDR3 in amino acids: CASSLQTGVTDQPQHF. The CDR3 nucleotides read TGTGCCAGCAGCTTGCAAACAGGGGTAACGGATCAGCCCCAGCATTTT.

The chain uses TRBV30 and TRBJ2-7; the D gene is possibly TRBD1 (6 bases). The ends were cut back, 2 bases at V and 6 bases at J, with 23 bases in the middle. Looked up from germline, CDR1 is GTSNPN and CDR2 is SVGIG (reference sequence). The CDR3 runs 16 residues. The CDR3 here is CAWSPKTGNRAGEQYF. Here the CDR3 DNA reads TGTGCCTGGAGTCCGAAGACAGGAAACAGGGCGGGCGAGCAGTACTTC.

The chain recombines TRBV27 with TRBJ1-4; no clear D. Trimming took off 1 base at V and 8 bases at J, with 11 bases between the two ends. This CDR3 is 14 amino acids long. Germline assignment: CDR1 MNHEY and CDR2 SMNVEV (reference sequence). DNA of the CDR3: TGTGCCAGCAGTTTATATACTCGTGACGAAAAACTGTTTTTT. It yields the protein CASSLYTRDEKLFF. The full variable domain, with the rest looked up from reference TRBV27 and TRBJ1-4, is EAQVTQNPRYLITVTGKKLTVTCSQNMNHEYMSWYRQDPGLGLRQIYYSMNVEVTDKGDVPEGYKVSRKEKRNFPLILESPSPNQTSLYFCASSLYTRDEKLFFGSGTQLSVL.

This clone was recorded only once. This sequence joins TRBV12-3 or TRBV12-4 and TRBJ2-5; the D is unclear. Trimming stripped 8 bases from V and 5 bases from J, with 15 bases between. The CDR3 is made up of 13 amino acids. CDR3 DNA sequence: TGTGCCAGCTTAGGCCAGTTCGGTGAGACCCAGTACTTC. Protein: CASLGQFGETQYF.

This CDR3 reads CASSRGDIHEQYF. The CDR3, as DNA: TGTGCCAGCAGTCGCGGAGATATTCACGAGCAGTACTTC. This chain joins TRBV28 and TRBJ2-7; D remains unclear. V shed 5 bases and J shed 5 bases, with 13 bases lying between them. CDR3 length: 13 residues. CDR1 is MDHEN, CDR2 SYDVKM, per germline. Combining the CDR3 with reference TRBV28 and TRBJ2-7 gives the whole variable domain DVKVTQSSRYLVKRTGEKVFLECVQDMDHENMFWYRQDPGLGLRLIYFSYDVKMKEKGDIPEGYSVSREKKERFSLILESASTNQTSMYLCASSRGDIHEQYFGPGTRLTVT.

This clone has only one observation. V gene TRBV24-1 combines with J gene TRBJ2-4; D perhaps matches TRBD2 (5 bases). The V end was cut by 3 bases, the J end by 0 bases, with 8 bases between. Germline CDR1 and CDR2: KGHDR and SFDVKD. The CDR3 loop spans 15 amino acids. CDR3 DNA sequence: TGTGCCACCAGTGATGGAGGACTAGCCAAAAACATTCAGTACTTC. Its translation: CATSDGGLAKNIQYF.

This clone appeared a few times. The chain recombines TRBV3-1 (or the pseudogene TRBV3-2) with TRBJ2-1; 11 nucleotides align to TRBD2. Germline V gives CDR1 LGHDT, CDR2 YNNKEL (reference sequence). J gave up 12 bases and V 6 bases, and 10 bases lay outside the gene matches. This CDR3 is 14 amino acids long. CDR3 nucleotide sequence: TGTGCCAGCAGTTCCGGGACTAGCGGCTACACGCAGTTCTTC. It translates to CASSSGTSGYTQFF.

The chain recombines TRBV27 with TRBJ2-5; D is perhaps TRBD1 or TRBD2 (6 bases each). The V end lost 2 bases, the J end lost 4 bases, and 14 bases lay between the germline ends. The CDR3 is made up of 15 amino acids. Germline V gene data show CDR1 as MNHEY and CDR2 as SMNVEV (reference sequence). The CDR3 DNA reads TGTGCCAGCAGTTTAGAGGGGGGATTTGGAGAGACCCAGTACTTC. Translation gives CASSLEGGFGETQYF.

The chain employs TRBV6-2 or TRBV6-3 and TRBJ1-3, with D unresolved. V lost 3 bases to trimming and J lost 0 bases, with 3 bases between them. CDR3 size: 13 residues. Germline CDR1 and CDR2: MNHEY and SVGEGT. The CDR3 sequence is CASSYSSGNTIYF. Written as DNA, the CDR3 is TGTGCCAGCAGTTATAGCTCTGGAAACACCATATATTTT.

V is TRBV18 and J is TRBJ1-2, with TRBD1 identical over 8 bases. The CDR3 is 13 amino acids. V gave up 8 bases and J gave up 6 bases; unmatched junction bases: 8. The germline V gene has CDR1 KGHSH and CDR2 LQKENI. CDR3 region: CASSVLQGDGYTF. The CDR3 coding sequence is TGTGCCAGCAGCGTACTACAGGGGGATGGCTACACCTTC. Full variable domain (missing parts from reference TRBV18 and TRBJ1-2): NAGVMQNPRHLVRRRGQEARLRCSPMKGHSHVYWYRQLPEEGLKFMVYLQKENIIDESGMPKERFSAEFPKEGPSILRIQQVVRGDSAAYFCASSVLQGDGYTFGSGTRLTVV.

This rearrangement joins TRBV5-4 to TRBJ2-5; maybe TRBD2 (5 bases). The germline V gene encodes CDR1 SGHNT and CDR2 YYREEE (reference sequence). V dropped 2 bases and J dropped 4 bases, with 18 bases sitting between them. The CDR3 runs 16 residues. The chain's CDR3 is CASSFKAASPLETQYF. The CDR3 nucleotides are TGTGCCAGCAGCTTCAAAGCGGCGAGCCCCCTAGAGACCCAGTACTTC.

The rearrangement joins TRBV19 to TRBJ1-1; TRBD1 matches at 10 bases. V lost 7 bases, J lost 6 bases, and 5 bases stayed unmatched. This CDR3 spans 13 amino acids. The germline CDR1 and CDR2 sequences are LNHDA and SQIVND (reference sequence). The CDR3 region is CASTTGGIAEAFF. CDR3 DNA: TGTGCCAGTACGACAGGGGGCATCGCTGAAGCTTTCTTT.

The chain uses TRBV28 and TRBJ2-5; the match to TRBD2 covers 9 bases. Germline loops: CDR1 MDHEN, CDR2 SYDVKM. There are 13 residues in the CDR3. The junction had 3 bases not matched to a gene; V was cut back by 6 bases and J by 4 bases. This CDR3 reads CASRRTSAETQYF. CDR3 nucleotide sequence: TGTGCCAGCAGGCGGACTAGCGCAGAGACCCAGTACTTC. Supplemented by reference TRBV28 and TRBJ2-5, the full variable domain reads DVKVTQSSRYLVKRTGEKVFLECVQDMDHENMFWYRQDPGLGLRLIYFSYDVKMKEKGDIPEGYSVSREKKERFSLILESASTNQTSMYLCASRRTSAETQYFGPGTRLLVL.

The chain couples TRBV6-5 to TRBJ2-2, with D unclear. V lost 6 bases to trimming and J lost 1 base, with 12 bases between them. In germline, CDR1 is MNHEY, CDR2 SVGAGI. The CDR3 spans 15 residues. Written as DNA, the CDR3 is TGTGCCAGCAGACTAACCCCCGAGAACACCGGGGAGCTGTTTTTT. This codes for CASRLTPENTGELFF.

The chain's CDR3 is CAISGVSNTEAFF. DNA for the CDR3: TGTGCCATCAGTGGGGTCTCGAACACTGAAGCTTTCTTT. The V call is TRBV10-3, the J call TRBJ1-1; the D is unclear. Germline lookup yields CDR1 ENHRY and CDR2 SYGVKD. The length of the CDR3 is 13 residues. V lost 4 bases, J lost 1 base, and 7 bases lay in between.

The chain carries TRBV12-3 or TRBV12-4 and TRBJ1-1, with 7 bases identical to TRBD1. CDR3 length equals 13 residues. The trim removed 5 bases at V and 7 bases at J, leaving 7 bases unmatched. In DNA, the CDR3 is TGTGCCAGCAGTCGACAGGGTTGGGGTGAAGCTTTCTTT. Protein sequence: CASSRQGWGEAFF.

In DNA, the CDR3 is TGCGCCAGCAGCGTAGACAGGGACAACTATGGCTACACCTTC. It translates to CASSVDRDNYGYTF. The V gene is TRBV5-1, the J gene TRBJ1-2; 7 bases map to TRBD1. CDR1 and CDR2 from the germline V gene are SGHRS and YFSETQ. V lost 4 bases, J lost 2 bases, and 5 bases stayed unmatched. This CDR3 contains 14 residues.

This chain uses TRBV19 with TRBJ1-4; a weak D match, TRBD1 (6 bases). This CDR3 has 14 amino acids. The V gene lost 5 bases and the J gene lost 3 bases, with 10 bases spanning the gap. Germline CDR1 is LNHDA and CDR2 is SQIVND (reference sequence). CDR3 DNA sequence: TGTGCCAGTAGTCAACAGGGCGCTAATGAAAAACTGTTTTTT. Its translation: CASSQQGANEKLFF.

This clone was counted a few times. The chain joins TRBV7-3 to TRBJ1-1; D uncertain. Trimming stripped 1 base from V and 2 bases from J, with 17 bases between. CDR3 length equals 17 residues. Germline loops: CDR1 SGHTA, CDR2 FQGTGA. CDR3 sequence (DNA): TGTGCCAGCAGCTTAAACGGTTGGACTTGGGCAAACACTGAAGCTTTCTTT. Protein product: CASSLNGWTWANTEAFF. Looking up the rest from reference TRBV7-3 and TRBJ1-1 gives the full variable domain: GAGVSQTPSNKVTEKGKYVELRCDPISGHTALYWYRQSLGQGPEFLIYFQGTGAADDSGLPNDRFFAVRPEGSVSTLKIQRTERGDSAVYLCASSLNGWTWANTEAFFGQGTRLTVV.

J is TRBJ2-3 and V is TRBV10-2, with D unresolved. Germline assignment: CDR1 WSHSY and CDR2 SAAADI. Trimming left V 3 bases short and J 3 bases short, with 1 base between. The CDR3 has 11 residues. The DNA for the CDR3 is TGCGCCAGCAGTGATACAGATACGCAGTATTTT. Translated, it gives CASSDTDTQYF.

The chain links TRBV5-1 to TRBJ2-5, with D perhaps matching TRBD2 (5 bases). Germline loops: CDR1 SGHRS, CDR2 YFSETQ. The germline V and J ends were trimmed by 4 bases and 2 bases, with 12 bases remaining between them. This CDR3 is 14 amino acids long. CDR3: CASSPRRRQETQYF. The CDR3 DNA is TGCGCCAGCAGCCCCCGGCGGAGGCAAGAGACCCAGTACTTC.

The genes are TRBV5-6 and TRBJ2-3; no firm D call. The ends were cut back, 0 bases at V and 2 bases at J, with 10 bases in the middle. The CDR3 is 15 residues long. Germline V gives CDR1 SGHDT, CDR2 YYEEEE. The CDR3 nucleotides read TGTGCCAGCAGCTTGGTGGGCGTAAACACAGATACGCAGTATTTT. It encodes CASSLVGVNTDTQYF.

This clone occurred once. This sequence joins TRBV15 and TRBJ2-1; 9 bases are a match to TRBD2. The CDR3 has 18 amino acids. The ends lost 0 bases at V and 5 bases at J; junction bases unmatched: 11. Germline-derived CDR1 and CDR2 are LNHNV and YYDKDF (reference sequence). The CDR3 region is CATSRDRASGTLNNEQFF. The CDR3, as DNA: TGTGCCACCAGCAGAGATAGGGCTAGCGGGACCTTGAACAATGAGCAGTTCTTC.

The chain uses TRBV29-1 and TRBJ2-7; D not certain. Germline V gene data show CDR1 as SQVTM and CDR2 as ANQGSEA. The CDR3 runs to 13 residues. The ends were cut back, 1 base at V and 3 bases at J, with 10 bases in the middle. CDR3 sequence (DNA): TGCAGCGTTGAAGCTCAATCCGGCTACGAGCAGTACTTC. Translated: CSVEAQSGYEQYF.

This sequence joins TRBV4-1 and TRBJ2-5, with 10 positions matching TRBD1. The CDR3 totals 15 residues. Looked up from germline, CDR1 is MGHRA and CDR2 is YSYEKL. Trimming removed 1 base from V and 5 bases from J; junction bases left unmatched: 4. This chain's CDR3 is CASSQARTGGETQYF. DNA for the CDR3: TGCGCCAGCAGCCAAGCCCGGACAGGGGGTGAGACCCAGTACTTC.